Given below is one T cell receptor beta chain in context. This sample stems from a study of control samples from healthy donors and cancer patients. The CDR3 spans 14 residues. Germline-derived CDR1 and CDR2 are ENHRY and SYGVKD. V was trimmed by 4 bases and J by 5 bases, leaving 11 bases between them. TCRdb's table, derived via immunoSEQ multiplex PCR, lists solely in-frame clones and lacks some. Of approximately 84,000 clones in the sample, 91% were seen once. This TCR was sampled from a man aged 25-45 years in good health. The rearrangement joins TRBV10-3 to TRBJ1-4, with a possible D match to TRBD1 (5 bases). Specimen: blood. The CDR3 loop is CAISAGIGNEKLFF. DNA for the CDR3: TGTGCCATCAGTGCAGGGATAGGCAATGAAAAACTGTTTTTT.